This T cell receptor (beta chain) was retrieved from a study of blood T cell repertoires in COVID-19. Germline V CDR1 and CDR2: MDHEN, SYDVKM. The V end was cut by 6 bases, the J end by 1 base, with 7 bases between. This CDR3 region has 14 residues. Repertoires were generated with immunoSEQ multiplex PCR, while TCRdb's copy carries only in-frame clones and drops some. The sample has roughly 250,000 clones, roughly nine tenths seen once. Source material: PBMCs or T cells enriched from blood (not recorded which). This receptor was obtained from a woman aged 25 to 45 with acute COVID-19. The rearrangement links TRBV28 to TRBJ1-6; TRBD1 is a possible D gene (5 bases). The CDR3 is CASSRGSYNSPLHF. The CDR3 coding sequence is TGTGCCAGCAGCCGGGGGTCCTATAATTCACCCCTCCACTTT.